The source of this T cell receptor (beta chain) is a study of blood T cell repertoires in COVID-19. In the study overall: The United States, Italy and Spain provided the acute and convalescent COVID-19 samples.

Original data processing: Estimation of nucleated cell counts was performed using reference gene primer amplification. Data came from immunoSEQ multiplex PCR; TCRdb stores just in-frame clones and leaves some out. The D gene and trimming were derived from the DNA, and the V and J assignments and clone size from that table. The sample yields 130,000 to 150,000 clones, roughly 79% seen once. Sample: peripheral blood. This TCR was recovered from a human donor with acute or convalescent COVID-19. The donor label of this sample is uncertain.

The CDR3 DNA is TGTGCCAGCAGCTTAGTCGGACAGTCACTTGAAGCTTTCTTT. Translating gives CASSLVGQSLEAFF. The chain links TRBV11-2 to TRBJ1-1, with D tentatively TRBD1 (6 bases). Trimming took off 1 base at V and 7 bases at J, with 13 bases between the two ends. Germline CDR1 reads SGHAT; CDR2 reads FQNNGV. The CDR3 is 14 residues long.